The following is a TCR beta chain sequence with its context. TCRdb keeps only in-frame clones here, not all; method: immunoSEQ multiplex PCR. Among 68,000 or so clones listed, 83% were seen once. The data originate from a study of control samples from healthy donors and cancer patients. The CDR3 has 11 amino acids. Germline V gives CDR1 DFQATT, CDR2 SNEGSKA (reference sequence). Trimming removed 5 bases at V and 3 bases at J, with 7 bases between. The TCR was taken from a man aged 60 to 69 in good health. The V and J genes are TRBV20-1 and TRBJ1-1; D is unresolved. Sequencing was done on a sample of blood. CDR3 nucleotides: TGCAGTGCTTGGGAGTACACTGAAGCTTTCTTT. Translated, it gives CSAWEYTEAFF.